This T cell receptor beta chain derives from a study of cytomegalovirus exposure and HLA in healthy donors. Study outcomes and limitations: An analysis that was carried out later associated 17,000 or so TCR beta sequences with HLA alleles at 0.05 false discovery rate.

At sampling all donors were nominally healthy, likely with unrecorded immune exposures. PCR was performed using 60 Vbeta and 13 Jbeta primers. TCRdb keeps only in-frame clones here, not all; method: immunoSEQ multiplex PCR. The sample carries just under 95,000 clones, approximately 84% recorded once. Concerning this clone itself: The antigen remains undetermined.

This TCR derives from a girl aged 2-10 years in good health and CMV-seropositive. What was sequenced was PBMCs.

The CDR3 is CASSEGPEDRVGYTF. The CDR3 DNA sequence: TGTGCCAGCAGTGAAGGGCCCGAGGACAGGGTTGGCTACACCTTC. The V call is TRBV2, the J call TRBJ1-2; 8 bases map to TRBD1. V was pared by 1 base and J by 7 bases, with 8 bases of the junction left unmatched. This CDR3 has 15 residues. Germline V gene lookup returns CDR1 SNHLY and CDR2 FYNNEI.